The 4 T cell receptor beta chains below were found in one sample sequenced in a study of siplizumab effects on memory and regulatory T cells (dated 2019 in TCRdb). The method behind the library was the immunoSEQ multiplex PCR assay. In its TCRdb copy, this immuneACCESS table keeps in-frame sequences only and misses some clones. Where compared with another copy, unresolved V genes explain less than half of these, and the others have no known cause. The sample yields roughly 80,000 clones; around 90% were counted once. The ten most abundant clones make up about 1.4% of the sample. Material for sequencing was Tregs sorted from blood. All receptors come from a human donor in good health.

J is TRBJ2-7 and V is TRBV6-6; 8 nucleotides match TRBD2. Germline lookup yields CDR1 MNHNY and CDR2 SVGAGI (reference sequence). Losses at the gene ends were 6 bases for V and 2 bases for J; bases not matched to a gene: 12. CDR3 length: 16 amino acids. The CDR3 region is CASSLGAGGETYEQYF. CDR3 nucleotides: TGTGCCAGCAGCCTCGGCGCGGGGGGTGAGACCTACGAGCAGTACTTC.

The rearrangement links TRBV5-5 to TRBJ2-7, with D possibly called TRBD1 or TRBD2 (5 bases each). V gave up 2 bases and J gave up 0 bases, with 18 bases separating them. Germline-derived CDR1 and CDR2 are SGHKS and YYEKEE (reference sequence). This CDR3 has 17 amino acids. The CDR3 DNA sequence: TGTGCCAGCAGCTTTCCGGCCGGGACGGGTAGCTCCTACGAGCAGTACTTC. This codes for CASSFPAGTGSSYEQYF. Supplemented by reference TRBV5-5 and TRBJ2-7, the full variable domain reads DAGVTQSPTHLIKTRGQQVTLRCSPISGHKSVSWYQQVLGQGPQFIFQYYEKEERGRGNFPDRFSARQFPNYSSELNVNALLLGDSALYLCASSFPAGTGSSYEQYFGPGTRLTVT.

Only one count was recorded for this clone. J is TRBJ2-1 and V is TRBV5-1; D gene uncertain. This CDR3 region has 15 residues. Germline V gene data show CDR1 as SGHRS and CDR2 as YFSETQ. V was shortened by 6 bases and J by 0 bases, with 13 bases between the two germline ends. This CDR3 reads CASKVDASSYNEQFF. The CDR3 DNA reads TGCGCCAGCAAAGTCGACGCGAGCTCCTACAATGAGCAGTTCTTC.

V and J are TRBV6-5 and TRBJ2-3; D is undetermined. V was trimmed by 0 bases and J by 0 bases, leaving 1 base between them. The CDR3 covers 13 residues. CDR1 and CDR2 (germline): MNHEY, SVGAGI. CDR3 amino acids: CASSYSSTDTQYF. In DNA form, the CDR3 reads TGTGCCAGCAGTTACTCGAGCACAGATACGCAGTATTTT.